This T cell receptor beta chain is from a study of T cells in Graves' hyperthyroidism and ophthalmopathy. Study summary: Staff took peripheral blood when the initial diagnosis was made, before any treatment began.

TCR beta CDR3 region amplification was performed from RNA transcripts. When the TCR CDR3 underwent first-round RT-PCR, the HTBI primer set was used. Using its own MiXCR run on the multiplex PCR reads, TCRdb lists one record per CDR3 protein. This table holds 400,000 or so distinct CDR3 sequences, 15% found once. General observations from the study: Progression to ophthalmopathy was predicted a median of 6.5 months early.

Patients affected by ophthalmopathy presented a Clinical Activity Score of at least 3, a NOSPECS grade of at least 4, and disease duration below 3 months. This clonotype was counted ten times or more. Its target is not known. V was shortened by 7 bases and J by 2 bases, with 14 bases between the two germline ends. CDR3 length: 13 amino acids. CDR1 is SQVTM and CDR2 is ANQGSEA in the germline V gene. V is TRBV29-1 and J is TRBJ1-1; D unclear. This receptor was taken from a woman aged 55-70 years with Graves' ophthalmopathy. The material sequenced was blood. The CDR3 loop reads CSAGGGINTEAFF. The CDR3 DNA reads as TGCAGCGCTGGAGGAGGAATAAACACTGAAGCTTTCTTT.